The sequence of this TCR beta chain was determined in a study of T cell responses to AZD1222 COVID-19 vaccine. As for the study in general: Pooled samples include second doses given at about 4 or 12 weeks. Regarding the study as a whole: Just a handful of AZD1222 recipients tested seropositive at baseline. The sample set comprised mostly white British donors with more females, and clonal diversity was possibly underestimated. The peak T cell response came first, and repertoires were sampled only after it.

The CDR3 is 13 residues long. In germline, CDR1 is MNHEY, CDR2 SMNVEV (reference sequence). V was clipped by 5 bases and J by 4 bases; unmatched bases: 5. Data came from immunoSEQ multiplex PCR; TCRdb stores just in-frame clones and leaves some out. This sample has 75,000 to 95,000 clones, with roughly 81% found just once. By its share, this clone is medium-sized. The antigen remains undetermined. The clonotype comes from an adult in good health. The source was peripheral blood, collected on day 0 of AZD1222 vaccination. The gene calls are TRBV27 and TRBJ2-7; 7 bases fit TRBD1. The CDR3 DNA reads TGTGCCAGCAGTCTACACAGGGGTTACGAGCAGTACTTC. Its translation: CASSLHRGYEQYF.